Listed here are 7 T cell receptor beta chains from one sample, sequenced in a study of blood T cell repertoires in COVID-19. Sequencing used immunoSEQ multiplex PCR; TCRdb keeps in-frame clones, though not all of them. Among 430,000 or so clones, roughly 84% were seen once, and the ten largest hold approximately 1.3%. The sample was PBMCs or T cells enriched from blood (not recorded which). Receptors originate from a woman between 18 and 29 years old who had been exposed to COVID-19.

The chain links TRBV6-5 to TRBJ2-5; no clear D. The CDR3 covers 10 residues. Trimming cost V 8 bases and J 5 bases, with 6 bases left between them. The V gene's germline CDR1 is MNHEY and CDR2 SVGAGI. Here the CDR3 reads CASARETQYF. The CDR3 DNA sequence: TGTGCCAGCGCCAGGGAGACCCAGTACTTC.

The chain links TRBV28 to TRBJ1-2; the match to TRBD1 covers 8 bases. This CDR3 has 14 amino acids. Germline V gene data show CDR1 as MDHEN and CDR2 as SYDVKM. V trimming: 6 bases; J trimming: 4 bases; junction bases outside the gene matches: 7. CDR3 sequence reads: CASRTGATGYGYTF. CDR3 DNA: TGTGCCAGCAGGACAGGGGCCACGGGCTATGGCTACACCTTC.

The chain joins TRBV6-5 to TRBJ2-5; tentative D call: TRBD1 (6 bases). The ends were cut back, 0 bases at V and 5 bases at J, with 10 bases in the middle. Germline values: CDR1 MNHEY, CDR2 SVGAGI. The CDR3 is made up of 14 amino acids. This CDR3 is CASSYSGALETQYF. In DNA form, the CDR3 reads TGTGCCAGCAGTTACTCGGGGGCCCTGGAGACCCAGTACTTC.

The rearrangement links TRBV29-1 to TRBJ1-1, with 9 bases matching TRBD1. Trimming cost V 4 bases and J 3 bases; bases outside gene matches: 9. Germline V CDR1 and CDR2: SQVTM, ANQGSEA. This CDR3 contains 15 residues. DNA for the CDR3: TGCAGCGTTGGCGGGACAGGGTGGGGGGACACTGAAGCTTTCTTT. This encodes CSVGGTGWGDTEAFF. Looking up the rest from reference TRBV29-1 and TRBJ1-1 gives the full variable domain: SAVISQKPSRDICQRGTSLTIQCQVDSQVTMMFWYRQQPGQSLTLIATANQGSEATYESGFVIDKFPISRPNLTFSTLTVSNMSPEDSSIYLCSVGGTGWGDTEAFFGQGTRLTVV.

V is TRBV21-1 and J is TRBJ1-3; the table's D call TRBD1 went unverified against the DNA. TRBV21-1 counts as a pseudogene. The CDR3 contains 17 residues. Here the CDR3 reads CASSKAPGQGAGNTIYF. DNA for the CDR3: TGTGCCAGCAGCAAAGCGCCGGGACAGGGGGCTGGAAACACCATATATTTT.

This clone has a handful of counts. J is TRBJ1-2 and V is TRBV7-5; the table's D call TRBD1 went unverified against the DNA. TRBV7-5 is described as a pseudogene. The CDR3 extends over 16 amino acids. In DNA form, the CDR3 reads TGTGTCAGAAGCTCCCGATGGGCAGCTTCTAACTATGGCTACACCTTC. This sequence encodes CVRSSRWAASNYGYTF.

The chain employs TRBV11-2 and TRBJ1-1; D gene ambiguous. CDR3 length: 13 residues. V shed 6 bases and J shed 2 bases, with 10 bases lying between them. The V gene's germline CDR1 is SGHAT and CDR2 FQNNGV. CDR3 sequence (DNA): TGTGCCAGCAGTTCTGACACCAACACTGAAGCTTTCTTT. Translating gives CASSSDTNTEAFF.